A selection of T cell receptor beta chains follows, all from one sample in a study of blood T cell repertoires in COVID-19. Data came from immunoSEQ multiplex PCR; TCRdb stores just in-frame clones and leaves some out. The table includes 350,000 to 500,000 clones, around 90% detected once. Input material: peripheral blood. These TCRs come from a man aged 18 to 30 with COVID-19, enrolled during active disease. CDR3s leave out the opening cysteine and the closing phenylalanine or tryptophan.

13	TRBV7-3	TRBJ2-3	ASSWTSGNTDTQY
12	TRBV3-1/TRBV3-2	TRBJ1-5	ASSRGQGYQPQH
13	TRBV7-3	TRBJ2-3	ASSLNGRSTDTQY
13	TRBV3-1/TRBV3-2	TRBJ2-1	ASSYSGVPYNEQF
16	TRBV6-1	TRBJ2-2	ASSELTSGSAGTGELF
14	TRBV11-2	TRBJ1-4	ASSSSPGPDPEKLF
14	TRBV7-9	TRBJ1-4	ASSWDREGRREKLF
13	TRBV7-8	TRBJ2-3	ASSLPSGGGDTQY
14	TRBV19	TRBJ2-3	ASSTRRTDRTDTQY
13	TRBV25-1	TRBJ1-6	ASSEWDSNNSPLH
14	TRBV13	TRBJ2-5	ASSLIQQAVQETQY
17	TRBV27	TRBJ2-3	ASSSPRASGSSGTDTQY
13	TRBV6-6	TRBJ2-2	ASRPGGGNTGELF
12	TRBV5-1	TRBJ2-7	ASSWGTDSYEQY
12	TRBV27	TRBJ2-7	ASSLLAVSYEQY
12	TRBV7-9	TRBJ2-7	ASNPEDRAYEQY
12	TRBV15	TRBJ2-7	ATSRDGGTYEQY
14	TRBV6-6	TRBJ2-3	ASRRLAGARTDTQY
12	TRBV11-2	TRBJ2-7	ASSLSQGGNEQY
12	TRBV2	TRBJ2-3	ASRPGQATDTQY
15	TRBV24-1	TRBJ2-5	ATSDSFSPGGAETQY
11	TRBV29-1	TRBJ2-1	SVEGLADNEQF
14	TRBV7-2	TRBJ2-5	ASSFGTSGARETQY